This TCR beta chain was found in a study of graft-versus-host responses after intestinal transplantation. Study-wide background: Each recipient received anti-thymocyte globulin induction, then tacrolimus and steroids for around 3 years.

Germline V gene data show CDR1 as SGHAT and CDR2 as FQNNGV. This CDR3 comprises 16 residues. The V and J ends lost 1 base and 1 base, in that order; junction bases with no gene match: 2. Tissue processing of the graft released intraepithelial and lamina propria lymphocytes from it. For this clone: The antigen remains undetermined.

Data came from immunoSEQ multiplex PCR; TCRdb stores just in-frame clones and leaves some out. This table has 60,000 to 70,000 clones, about nine tenths appearing once. Study-level results: Analysis identified GvH clones in recipient marrow, with some appearing first in ileum or blood. Where graft-donor T cell macrochimerism was present, patients had high graft-versus-host to host-versus-graft clonal ratios in allografts. Levels of circulating GvH clones at their peak were associated with early post-transplant HvG declines.

The receptor's source is a human patient who received an intestinal transplant, so some T cells may come from the graft donor. The sample here was ileum tissue, taken around 350 days after transplant. This rearrangement joins TRBV11-2 to TRBJ2-3; 10 bases map to TRBD2. CDR3 loop: CASSLGGLAGTDTQYF. The CDR3, as DNA: TGTGCCAGCAGCTTAGGAGGACTAGCGGGCACAGATACGCAGTATTTT.